The sequence of this T cell receptor (beta chain) was determined in a study of PD-L1 blockade in urothelial cancer. Generated by immunoSEQ multiplex PCR, the TCRdb table keeps only in-frame clones and is missing some. The sample lists approximately 71,000 clones; around 90% were seen once. Locally advanced or metastatic urothelial carcinoma affected all patients. Sequencing used PBMCs, obtained around atezolizumab (anti-PD-L1) treatment. This TCR was recovered from a man in his sixties with urothelial cancer.

Here the CDR3 DNA reads TGTGCCATCAGTAAGGGACAGGGGGACGGAAACACCATATATTTT. It encodes CAISKGQGDGNTIYF. The chain is built from TRBV10-3 and TRBJ1-3; 11 bases align to TRBD1. The CDR3 is 15 residues long. Germline V gene sequence: CDR1 ENHRY, CDR2 SYGVKD. Trimming removed 5 bases from V and 4 bases from J; junction bases left unmatched: 4.